This is a list of T cell receptor beta chains from one sample in a study of blood T cell repertoires in COVID-19. The protocol was immunoSEQ multiplex PCR, while the TCRdb copy is restricted to in-frame clones and leaves out a portion. The profile shows approximately 200,000 clones, 75% to 90% of them singletons. Sequencing input: PBMCs or T cells enriched from blood (not recorded which). The origin of the receptors is a man aged 35-49 years who had recovered from COVID-19. Each CDR3 is given without its conserved first and last residue.

CDR3,V
ASTDPGGVGTQY,TRBV10-2
ASSEVLYSGTDTQY,TRBV4-3
ASLRDRAQETQY,TRBV18
ASSRRDRGYEQY,TRBV5-6
ASRLAGSTEAF,TRBV7-6
ASSTSGAWQPQH,TRBV19
AISESLPGYGYT,TRBV10-3
ASKTGTGTYEQY,TRBV6-5
ASSSKTETYEQY,TRBV27
ASSVGGRGEKLF,TRBV9
ASSLSSGAYNEQF,TRBV11-1
SVESGSQETQY,TRBV29-1
ASSLVGASF,TRBV7-2
ANPGQSLNNEQF,TRBV27
SVRVFYEQY,TRBV29-1
ASSGLDTEPVGYT,TRBV5-4
ASSDWTGVNTEAF,TRBV5-4
ASSLVPTGSHSYNEQF,TRBV5-1
ASSLTGVGYNQPQH,TRBV5-8
ASAPPSGTGVVNEQF,TRBV28
ASRSQGYEQY,TRBV19
AWSVGTENSPLH,TRBV30
ASSYSSELSYNEQF,TRBV6-2/TRBV6-3
ASSHPSTGRNGYT,TRBV6-2/TRBV6-3
ASRELSGNTIY,TRBV5-1
ASSRGPGGEQY,TRBV18
ASSLASGIFNEQF,TRBV27
ASSQELAAFHEQF,TRBV4-2
ASGRNYEQY,TRBV12-5
ASSLKSLGPYTIY,TRBV7-3
AWSTSQGPPLH,TRBV30
ASRPQGLSNYGYT,TRBV28
ASSHDRVQETQY,TRBV7-9
ASSLGGNNGYT,TRBV5-1
ASSERTGYSQPQH,TRBV2
ASSLEQGSGYT,TRBV5-1
ASRRRGGETQY,TRBV19